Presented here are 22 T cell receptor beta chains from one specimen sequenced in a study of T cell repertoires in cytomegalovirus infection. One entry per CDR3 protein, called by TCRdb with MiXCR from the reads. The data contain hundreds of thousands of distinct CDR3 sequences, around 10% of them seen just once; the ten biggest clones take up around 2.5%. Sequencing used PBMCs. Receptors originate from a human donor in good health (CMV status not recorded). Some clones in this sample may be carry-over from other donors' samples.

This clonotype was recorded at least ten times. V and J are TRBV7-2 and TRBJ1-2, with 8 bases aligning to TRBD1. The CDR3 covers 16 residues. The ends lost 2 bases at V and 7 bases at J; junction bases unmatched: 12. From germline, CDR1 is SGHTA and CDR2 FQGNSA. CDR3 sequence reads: CASSLFGRQGALGYTF. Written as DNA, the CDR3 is TGTGCCAGCAGCTTATTTGGAAGGCAGGGGGCGCTTGGCTACACCTTC.

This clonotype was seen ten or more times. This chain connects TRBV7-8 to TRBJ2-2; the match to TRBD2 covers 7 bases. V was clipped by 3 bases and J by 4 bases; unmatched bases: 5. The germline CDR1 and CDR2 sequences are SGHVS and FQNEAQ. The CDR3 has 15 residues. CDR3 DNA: TGTGCCAGCAGCTTGCCTAGCGGTGGCACCGGGGAGCTGTTTTTT. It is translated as CASSLPSGGTGELFF.

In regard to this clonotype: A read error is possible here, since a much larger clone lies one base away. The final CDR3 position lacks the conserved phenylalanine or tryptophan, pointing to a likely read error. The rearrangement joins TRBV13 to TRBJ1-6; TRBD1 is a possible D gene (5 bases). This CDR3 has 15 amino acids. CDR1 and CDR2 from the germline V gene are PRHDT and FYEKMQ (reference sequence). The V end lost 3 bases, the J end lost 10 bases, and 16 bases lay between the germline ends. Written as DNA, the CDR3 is TGTGCCAGCAGCTTTGCTGGGGGTAAGGTCTCACCCCTCCACCTT. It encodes CASSFAGGKVSPLHL.

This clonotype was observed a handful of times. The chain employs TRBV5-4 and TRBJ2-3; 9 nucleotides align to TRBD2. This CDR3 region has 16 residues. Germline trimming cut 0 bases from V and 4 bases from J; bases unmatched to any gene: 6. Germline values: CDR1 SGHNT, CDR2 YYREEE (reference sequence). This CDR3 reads CASSLEMAGGPDTQYF. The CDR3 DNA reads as TGTGCCAGCAGCTTGGAGATGGCGGGGGGGCCAGATACGCAGTATTTT. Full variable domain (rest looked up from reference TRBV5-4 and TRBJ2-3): ETGVTQSPTHLIKTRGQQVTLRCSSQSGHNTVSWYQQALGQGPQFIFQYYREEENGRGNFPPRFSGLQFPNYSSELNVNALELDDSALYLCASSLEMAGGPDTQYFGPGTRLTVL.

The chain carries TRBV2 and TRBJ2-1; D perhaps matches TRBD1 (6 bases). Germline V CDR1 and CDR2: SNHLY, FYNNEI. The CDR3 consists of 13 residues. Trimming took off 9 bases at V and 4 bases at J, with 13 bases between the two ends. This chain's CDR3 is CASPGVLYNEQFF. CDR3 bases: TGTGCCAGTCCAGGGGTTCTTTACAATGAGCAGTTCTTC.

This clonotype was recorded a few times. The CDR3 region is CASQWLGNQETQYF. CDR3 DNA sequence: TGTGCCAGCCAGTGGCTGGGGAACCAAGAGACCCAGTACTTC. V is TRBV6-2 or TRBV6-3 and J is TRBJ2-5; D uncertain. Per the germline V gene, CDR1 is MNHEY and CDR2 is SVGEGT. The CDR3 consists of 14 residues. Trimming removed 8 bases from V and 0 bases from J, with 13 bases in between.

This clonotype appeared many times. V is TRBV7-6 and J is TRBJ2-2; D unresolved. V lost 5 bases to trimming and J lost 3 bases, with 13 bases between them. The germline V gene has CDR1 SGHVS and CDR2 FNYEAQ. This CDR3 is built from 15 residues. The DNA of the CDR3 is TGTGCCAGCAGCCCGGGTCGAACCTACACCGGGGAGCTGTTTTTT. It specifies CASSPGRTYTGELFF.

CDR3 in DNA: TGTGCCAGCAGCCAGATGATTCTTGACAGCGCTAACTATGGCTACACCTTC. This encodes CASSQMILDSANYGYTF. The chain links TRBV6-2 or TRBV6-3 to TRBJ1-2, with a tentative D call TRBD1 (5 bases). V was shortened by 6 bases and J by 0 bases, with 20 bases between the two germline ends. CDR1 and CDR2 (germline): MNHEY, SVGEGT. The CDR3 consists of 17 residues.

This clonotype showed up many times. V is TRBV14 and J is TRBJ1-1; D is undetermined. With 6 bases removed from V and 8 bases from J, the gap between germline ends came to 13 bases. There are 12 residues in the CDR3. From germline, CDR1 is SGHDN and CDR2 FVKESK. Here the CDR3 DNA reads TGTGCCAGCAGACCGCGGGTAGGAGAAGCTTTCTTT. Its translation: CASRPRVGEAFF.

The CDR3 sequence: CASSIVHSGGAKVNEQFF. The CDR3 DNA sequence: TGTGCCAGTAGTATAGTCCATAGCGGGGGGGCCAAGGTCAATGAGCAGTTCTTC. The V gene is TRBV19, the J gene TRBJ2-1; 11 bases match TRBD2. Germline CDR1 reads LNHDA; CDR2 reads SQIVND (reference sequence). This CDR3 is built from 18 residues. J lost 6 bases, V lost 1 base, and 11 bases had no gene match.

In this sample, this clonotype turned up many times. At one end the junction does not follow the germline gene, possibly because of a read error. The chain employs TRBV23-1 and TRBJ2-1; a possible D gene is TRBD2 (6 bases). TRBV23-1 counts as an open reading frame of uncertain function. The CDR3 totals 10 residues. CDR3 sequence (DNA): TGCGCCAGCAGTCAGTCCAGGGAGGTCTTC. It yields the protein CASSQSREVF.

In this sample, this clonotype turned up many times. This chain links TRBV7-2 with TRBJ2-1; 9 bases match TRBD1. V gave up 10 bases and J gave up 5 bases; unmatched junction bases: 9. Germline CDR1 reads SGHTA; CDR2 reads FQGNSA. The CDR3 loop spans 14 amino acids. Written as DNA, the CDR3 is TGTGCCACCGCGACAGGGGGAAGTGACAATGAGCAGTTCTTC. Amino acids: CATATGGSDNEQFF.

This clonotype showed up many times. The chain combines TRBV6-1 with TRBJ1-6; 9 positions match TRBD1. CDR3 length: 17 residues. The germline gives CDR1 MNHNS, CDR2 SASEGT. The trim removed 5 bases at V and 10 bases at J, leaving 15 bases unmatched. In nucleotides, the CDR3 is TGTGCCAGCAGTCGACCCTCGGACAGGGGATATGGGTCACCCCTCCACTTT. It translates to CASSRPSDRGYGSPLHF.

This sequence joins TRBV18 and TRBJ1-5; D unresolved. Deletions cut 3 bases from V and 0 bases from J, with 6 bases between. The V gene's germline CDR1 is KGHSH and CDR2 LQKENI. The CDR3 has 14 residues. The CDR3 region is CASSPAYSNQPQHF. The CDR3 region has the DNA TGTGCCAGCTCACCGGCTTATAGCAATCAGCCCCAGCATTTT.

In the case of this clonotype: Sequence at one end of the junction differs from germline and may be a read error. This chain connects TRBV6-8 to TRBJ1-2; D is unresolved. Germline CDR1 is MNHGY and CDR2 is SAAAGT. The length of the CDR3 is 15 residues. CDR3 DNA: TGTGCCGGCAGTAACCCCAAGGGTATAGACTATGGCTACACCTTC. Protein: CAGSNPKGIDYGYTF.

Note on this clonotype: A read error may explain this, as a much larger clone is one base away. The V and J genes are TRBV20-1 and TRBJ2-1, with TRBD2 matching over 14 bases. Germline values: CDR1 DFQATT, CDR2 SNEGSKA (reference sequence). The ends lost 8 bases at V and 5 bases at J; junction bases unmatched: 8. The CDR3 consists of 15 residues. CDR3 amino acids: CSCIGTSGGNNEQFF. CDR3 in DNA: TGCAGTTGTATCGGGACTAGCGGGGGAAACAATGAGCAGTTCTTC.

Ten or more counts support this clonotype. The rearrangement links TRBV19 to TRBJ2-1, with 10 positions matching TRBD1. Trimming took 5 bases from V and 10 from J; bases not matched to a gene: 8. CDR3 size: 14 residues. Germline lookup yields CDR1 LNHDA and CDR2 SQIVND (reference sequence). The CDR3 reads CASSRDRGLGEQFF. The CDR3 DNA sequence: TGTGCCAGTAGTCGGGACAGGGGCCTCGGAGAGCAGTTCTTC.

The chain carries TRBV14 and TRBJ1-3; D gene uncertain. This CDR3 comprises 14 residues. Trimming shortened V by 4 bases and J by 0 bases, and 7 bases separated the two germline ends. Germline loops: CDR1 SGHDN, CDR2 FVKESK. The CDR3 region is CASSPRLSGNTIYF. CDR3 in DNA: TGTGCCAGCAGCCCCCGCCTCTCTGGAAACACCATATATTTT.

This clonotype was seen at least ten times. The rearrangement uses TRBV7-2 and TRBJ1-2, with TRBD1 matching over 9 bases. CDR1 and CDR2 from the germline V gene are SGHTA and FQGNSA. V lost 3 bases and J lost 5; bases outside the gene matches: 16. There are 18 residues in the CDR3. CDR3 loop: CASSLGQGQTIRVYGYTF. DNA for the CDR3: TGTGCCAGCAGCTTGGGACAGGGACAAACCATTAGGGTGTATGGCTACACCTTC.

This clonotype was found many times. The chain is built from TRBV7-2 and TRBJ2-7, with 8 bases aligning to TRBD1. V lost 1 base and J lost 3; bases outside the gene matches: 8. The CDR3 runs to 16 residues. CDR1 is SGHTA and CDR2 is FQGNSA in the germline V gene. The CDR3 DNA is TGTGCCAGCAGCTTAGTGGCAGGGGGCAATAGCTACGAGCAGTACTTC. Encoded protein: CASSLVAGGNSYEQYF.

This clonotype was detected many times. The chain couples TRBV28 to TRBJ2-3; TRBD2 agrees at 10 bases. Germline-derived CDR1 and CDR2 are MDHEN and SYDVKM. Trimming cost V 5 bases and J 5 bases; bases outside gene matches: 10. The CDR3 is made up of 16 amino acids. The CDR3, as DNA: TGTGCCAGCAGTATATACCCGGGACTAGCGAAAGATACGCAGTATTTT. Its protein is CASSIYPGLAKDTQYF.

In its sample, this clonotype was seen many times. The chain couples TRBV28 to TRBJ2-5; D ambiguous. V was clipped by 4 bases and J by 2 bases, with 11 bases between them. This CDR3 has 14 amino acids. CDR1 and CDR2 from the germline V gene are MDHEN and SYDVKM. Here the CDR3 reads CASSYDSLQETQYF. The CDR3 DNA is TGTGCCAGCAGTTACGACTCTTTACAAGAGACCCAGTACTTC.